These 3 T cell receptor beta chains share one sample of origin, sequenced in a study of early T cells in non-severe SARS-CoV-2 infection. Each CDR3 protein gets one entry after TCRdb re-called the 5' RACE reads with MiXCR. The table has some 64,000 distinct CDR3 sequences, around 13% seen once; the top ten hold about 8.3%. What was sequenced was whole blood. The receptors originated from an adult who was a healthcare worker with PCR-confirmed SARS-CoV-2 infection or an uninfected control (not recorded which).

This rearrangement joins TRBV6-2 or TRBV6-3 to TRBJ2-1; D is ambiguous. The germline gives CDR1 MNHEY, CDR2 SVGEGT. Between the trimmed V and J ends, which lost 0 bases and 7 bases, there was a span of 4 bases. The CDR3 totals 12 residues. The CDR3 loop is CASSYSRNEQFF. Here the CDR3 DNA reads TGTGCCAGCAGTTACTCGAGGAATGAGCAGTTCTTC.

The V and J genes are TRBV18 and TRBJ1-6; 7 positions agree with TRBD1. The CDR3 has 15 residues. Looked up from germline, CDR1 is KGHSH and CDR2 is LQKENI. V was clipped by 3 bases and J by 8 bases; unmatched bases: 7. CDR3 residues: CASSPPGQKYSPLHF. In nucleotides, the CDR3 is TGTGCCAGCTCACCCCCGGGACAGAAATATTCACCCCTCCACTTT.

This clonotype was counted ten times or more. V gene TRBV9 combines with J gene TRBJ2-1; 10 bases map to TRBD2. After removal of 4 bases from V and 8 bases from J, the junction contained 9 bases not matched to a gene. CDR1 SGDLS and CDR2 YYNGEE come from the germline V gene. The CDR3 totals 15 residues. The CDR3 DNA is TGTGCCAGCAGCTTTTCTAGCGGGAGAGGGGATGAGCAGTTCTTC. Translation gives CASSFSSGRGDEQFF.